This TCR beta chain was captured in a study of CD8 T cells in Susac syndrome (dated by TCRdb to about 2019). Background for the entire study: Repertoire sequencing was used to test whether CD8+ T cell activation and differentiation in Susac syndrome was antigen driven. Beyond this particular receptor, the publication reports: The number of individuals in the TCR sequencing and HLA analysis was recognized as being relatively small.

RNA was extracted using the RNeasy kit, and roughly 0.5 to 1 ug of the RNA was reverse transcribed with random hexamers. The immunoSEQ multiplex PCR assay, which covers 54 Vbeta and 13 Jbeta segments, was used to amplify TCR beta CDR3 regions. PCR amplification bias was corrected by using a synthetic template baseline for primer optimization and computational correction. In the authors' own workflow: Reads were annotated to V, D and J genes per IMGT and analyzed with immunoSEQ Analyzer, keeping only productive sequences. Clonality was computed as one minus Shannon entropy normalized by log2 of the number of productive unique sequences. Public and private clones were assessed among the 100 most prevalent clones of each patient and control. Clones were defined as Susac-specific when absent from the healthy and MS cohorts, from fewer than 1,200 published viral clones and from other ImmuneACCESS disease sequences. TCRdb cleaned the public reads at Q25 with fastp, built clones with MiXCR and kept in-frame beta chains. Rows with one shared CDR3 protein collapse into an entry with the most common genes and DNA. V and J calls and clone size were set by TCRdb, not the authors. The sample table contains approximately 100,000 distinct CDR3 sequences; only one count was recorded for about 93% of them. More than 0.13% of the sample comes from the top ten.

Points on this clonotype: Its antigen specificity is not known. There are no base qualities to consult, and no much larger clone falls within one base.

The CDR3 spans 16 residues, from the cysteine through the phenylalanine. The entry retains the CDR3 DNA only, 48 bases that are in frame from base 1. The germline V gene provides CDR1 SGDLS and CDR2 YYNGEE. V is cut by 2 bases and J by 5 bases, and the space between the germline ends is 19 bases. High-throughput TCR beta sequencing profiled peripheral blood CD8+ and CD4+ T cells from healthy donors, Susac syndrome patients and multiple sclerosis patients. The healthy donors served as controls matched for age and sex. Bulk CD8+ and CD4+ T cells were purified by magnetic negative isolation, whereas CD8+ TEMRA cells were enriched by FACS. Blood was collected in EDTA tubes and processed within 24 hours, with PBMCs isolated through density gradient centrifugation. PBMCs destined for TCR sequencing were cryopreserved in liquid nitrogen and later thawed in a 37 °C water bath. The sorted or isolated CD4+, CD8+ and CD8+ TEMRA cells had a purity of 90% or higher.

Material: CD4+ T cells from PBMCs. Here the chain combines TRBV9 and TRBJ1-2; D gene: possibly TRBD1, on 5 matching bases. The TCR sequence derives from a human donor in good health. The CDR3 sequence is CASSVGWGLRSYGYTF. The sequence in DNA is TGTGCCAGCAGCGTGGGTTGGGGCCTCAGGAGTTATGGCTACACCTTC.